This TCR beta chain was captured in a study of CD8+CD57+ T cells in acquired aplastic anemia. In the study overall: Sequencing produced an average of roughly 11 million reads per healthy donor for CD4+ cells.

The CDR3 length is 18 residues. Germline loops: CDR1 DFQATT, CDR2 SNEGSKA (reference sequence). With 0 bases clipped from V and 3 bases from J, the junction kept 10 bases outside the gene matches. Genomic DNA served as template for TCR beta VDJ and CDR3 profiling. TCRdb recomputed calls from the reads with MiXCR, one row per CDR3 protein. The repertoire holds around 180,000 distinct CDR3 sequences, about 60% seen once, with under 50% in the top ten. This clonotype was recorded many times. The genes are TRBV20-1 and TRBJ2-7, with 14 bases fitting TRBD2. Input material: sorted CD4+, CD8+, or CD8+CD57+ T cells (not recorded which) from PBMCs. The receptor comes from a human donor in good health. The CDR3 spells CSARDQGLAGGPGYEQYF. The CDR3 nucleotides are TGCAGTGCTAGAGATCAAGGACTAGCGGGAGGTCCCGGCTACGAGCAGTACTTC.